This TCR beta chain was sequenced during a study of OX40 agonist ivuxolimab in advanced cancers. There are 16 residues in the CDR3. Here immunoSEQ multiplex PCR was the method, and the copy in TCRdb shows in-frame clones only, minus some. This table holds roughly 22,000 clones, 85% to 90% found once. About this clone: Antigen unknown.

Study conclusions and caveats: Certain nonresponding patients likewise had low normalized T-cell clonal expansion. Averaging showed that CD8+ T cells had more expanded clones than CD4+ did.

The TCR sequence derives from an adult with an advanced solid tumor such as melanoma, head and neck, liver or kidney cancer. The sample was CD4+ or CD8+ T cells sorted from blood, taken in a trial of the OX40 agonist ivuxolimab. The chain has TRBV7-5 and TRBJ2-7; the D call TRBD2 from the table was never checked on the DNA. TRBV7-5 is a pseudogene. The CDR3 nucleotides read TGTGCCAGAAGCTTATCGAAGACGCCGGAGGGCTACGAGCAGTACTTC. Residues: CARSLSKTPEGYEQYF.